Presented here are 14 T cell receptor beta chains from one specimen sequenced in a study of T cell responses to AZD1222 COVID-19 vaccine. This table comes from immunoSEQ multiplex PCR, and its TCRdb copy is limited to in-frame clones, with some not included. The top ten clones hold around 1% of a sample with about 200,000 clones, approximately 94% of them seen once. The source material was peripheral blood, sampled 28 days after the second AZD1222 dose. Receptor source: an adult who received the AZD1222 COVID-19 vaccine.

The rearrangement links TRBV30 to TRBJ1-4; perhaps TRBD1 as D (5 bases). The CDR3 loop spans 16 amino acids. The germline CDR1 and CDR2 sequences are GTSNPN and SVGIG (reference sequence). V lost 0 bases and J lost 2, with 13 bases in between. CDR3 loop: CAWSVRNRGTNEKLFF. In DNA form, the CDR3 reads TGTGCCTGGAGTGTACGAAATCGGGGCACTAATGAAAAACTGTTTTTT.

This CDR3 reads CASHDLLAGGTDTQYF. CDR3 nucleotides: TGTGCCAGCCACGACCTACTAGCGGGGGGCACAGATACGCAGTATTTT. The V and J genes are TRBV28 and TRBJ2-3; 11 bases are shared with TRBD2. Germline CDR1 is MDHEN and CDR2 is SYDVKM. Trimming took 8 bases from V and 1 from J; bases not matched to a gene: 8. CDR3 length: 16 amino acids.

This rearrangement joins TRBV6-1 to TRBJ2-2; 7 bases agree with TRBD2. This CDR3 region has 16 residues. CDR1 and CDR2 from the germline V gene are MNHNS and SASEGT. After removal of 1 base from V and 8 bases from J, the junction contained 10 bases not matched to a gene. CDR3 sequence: CASSEELLATWGELFF. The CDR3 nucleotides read TGTGCCAGCAGTGAAGAGCTACTAGCGACCTGGGGGGAGCTGTTTTTT.

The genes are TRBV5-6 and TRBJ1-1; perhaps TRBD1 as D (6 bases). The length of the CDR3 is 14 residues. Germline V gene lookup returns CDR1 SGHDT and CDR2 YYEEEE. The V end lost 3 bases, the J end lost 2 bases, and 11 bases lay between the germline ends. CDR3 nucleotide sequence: TGTGCCAGCAGCTGGCGGGGACATAACACTGAAGCTTTCTTT. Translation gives CASSWRGHNTEAFF.

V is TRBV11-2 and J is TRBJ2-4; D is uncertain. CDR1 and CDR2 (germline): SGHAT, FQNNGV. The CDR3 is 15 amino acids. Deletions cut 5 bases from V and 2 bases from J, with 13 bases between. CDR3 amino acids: CASSLRIDPKNIQYF. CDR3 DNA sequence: TGTGCCAGCAGCCTCCGGATTGACCCCAAAAACATTCAGTACTTC.

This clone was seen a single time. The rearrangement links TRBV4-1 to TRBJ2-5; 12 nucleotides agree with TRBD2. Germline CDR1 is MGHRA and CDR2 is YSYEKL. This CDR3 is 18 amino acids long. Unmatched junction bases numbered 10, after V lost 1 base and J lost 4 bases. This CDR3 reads CASSQGPTSGGRRETQYF. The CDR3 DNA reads TGCGCCAGCAGCCAAGGGCCGACTAGCGGGGGCCGGCGAGAGACCCAGTACTTC.

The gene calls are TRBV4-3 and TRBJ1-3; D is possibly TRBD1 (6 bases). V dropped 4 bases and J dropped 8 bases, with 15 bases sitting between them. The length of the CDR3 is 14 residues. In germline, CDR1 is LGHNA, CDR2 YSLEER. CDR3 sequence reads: CASSLKYRVDTIYF. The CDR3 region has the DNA TGCGCCAGCAGCCTAAAGTACAGGGTGGACACCATATATTTT.

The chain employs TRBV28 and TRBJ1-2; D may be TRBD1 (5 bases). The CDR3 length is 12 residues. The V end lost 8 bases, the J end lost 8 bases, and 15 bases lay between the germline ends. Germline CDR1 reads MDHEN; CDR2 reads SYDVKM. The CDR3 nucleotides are TGTGCCAGCGGGAGGACGGGACTAGGCTACACCTTC. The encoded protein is CASGRTGLGYTF.

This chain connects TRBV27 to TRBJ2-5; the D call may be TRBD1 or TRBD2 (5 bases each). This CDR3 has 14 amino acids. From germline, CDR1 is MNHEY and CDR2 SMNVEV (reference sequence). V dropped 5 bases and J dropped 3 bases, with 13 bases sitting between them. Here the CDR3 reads CASSGGGAKETQYF. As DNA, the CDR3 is TGTGCCAGCAGTGGTGGGGGAGCCAAAGAGACCCAGTACTTC.

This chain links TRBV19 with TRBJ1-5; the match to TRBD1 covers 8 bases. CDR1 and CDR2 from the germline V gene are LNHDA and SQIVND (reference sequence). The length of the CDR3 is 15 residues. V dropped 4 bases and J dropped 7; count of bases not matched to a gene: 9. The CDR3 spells CASSTRQGRRQPQHF. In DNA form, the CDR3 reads TGTGCCAGTAGTACCCGACAGGGGAGACGACAGCCCCAGCATTTT.

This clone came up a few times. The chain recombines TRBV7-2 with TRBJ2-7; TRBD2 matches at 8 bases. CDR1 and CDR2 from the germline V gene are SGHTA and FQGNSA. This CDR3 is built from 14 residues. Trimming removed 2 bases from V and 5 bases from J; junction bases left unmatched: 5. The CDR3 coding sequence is TGTGCCAGCAGCTTATCCCGGGGGGGCCACGAGCAGTACTTC. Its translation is CASSLSRGGHEQYF.

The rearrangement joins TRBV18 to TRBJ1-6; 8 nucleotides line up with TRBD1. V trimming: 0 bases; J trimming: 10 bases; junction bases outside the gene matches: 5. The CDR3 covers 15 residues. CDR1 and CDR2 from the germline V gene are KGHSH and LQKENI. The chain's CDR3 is CASSPPQGAGSPLHF. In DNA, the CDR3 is TGTGCCAGCTCACCACCTCAGGGGGCCGGGTCACCCCTCCACTTT.

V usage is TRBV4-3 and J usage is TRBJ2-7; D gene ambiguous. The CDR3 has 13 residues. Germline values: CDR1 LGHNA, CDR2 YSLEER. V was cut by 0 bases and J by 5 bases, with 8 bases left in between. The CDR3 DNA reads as TGCGCCAGCAGCCAAGAGACTGGGAACGAGCAGTACTTC. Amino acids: CASSQETGNEQYF.

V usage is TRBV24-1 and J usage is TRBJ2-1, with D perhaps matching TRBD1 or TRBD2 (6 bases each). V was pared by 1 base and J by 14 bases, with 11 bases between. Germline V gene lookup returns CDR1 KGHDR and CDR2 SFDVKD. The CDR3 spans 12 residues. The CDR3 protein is CATSDFGGQKFF. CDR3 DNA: TGTGCCACCAGTGATTTCGGGGGCCAGAAGTTCTTC.